The 22 T cell receptor beta chains below all came from one sample that was sequenced in a study of cytomegalovirus exposure and HLA in healthy donors. The PCR ran on 60 Vbeta and 13 Jbeta primers. TCRdb's copy holds only in-frame clones and misses some; the assay was immunoSEQ multiplex PCR. The sample lists about 120,000 clones, 60% to 85% seen once, with roughly 3% in the top ten. Input material: PBMCs. The receptors derive from a female donor in good health and CMV-seronegative.

The V call is TRBV19, the J call TRBJ2-2, with a tentative D call TRBD2 (6 bases). Trimming took off 8 bases at V and 6 bases at J, with 22 bases between the two ends. Looked up from germline, CDR1 is LNHDA and CDR2 is SQIVND (reference sequence). This CDR3 spans 16 amino acids. The CDR3 protein is CASEEEVSSESGELFF. The CDR3, as DNA: TGTGCCAGTGAGGAGGAGGTTTCTAGCGAGTCCGGGGAGCTGTTTTTT. The full variable domain, with the rest looked up from reference TRBV19 and TRBJ2-2, is DGGITQSPKYLFRKEGQNVTLSCEQNLNHDAMYWYRQDPGQGLRLIYYSQIVNDFQKGDIAEGYSVSREKKESFPLTVTSAQKNPTAFYLCASEEEVSSESGELFFGEGSRLTVL.

The V gene is TRBV12-5, the J gene TRBJ2-3, with D possibly TRBD1 on 6 matching bases. The germline V and J ends were trimmed by 5 bases and 5 bases, with 20 bases remaining between them. CDR1 is LGHNT, CDR2 FRNRAP, per germline. This CDR3 is 16 amino acids long. The CDR3 DNA sequence: TGTGCTAGTGGTCCGGAATGGGGGCCGCACAGAGATACGCAGTATTTT. Translating gives CASGPEWGPHRDTQYF. Variable domain in full (rest from reference TRBV12-5 and TRBJ2-3): DARVTQTPRHKVTEMGQEVTMRCQPILGHNTVFWYRQTMMQGLELLAYFRNRAPLDDSGMPKDRFSAEMPDATLATLKIQPSEPRDSAVYFCASGPEWGPHRDTQYFGPGTRLTVL.

By share, this clone counts as medium-sized (0.01 to 0.1%). The genes are TRBV2 and TRBJ1-2; D is undetermined. With 2 bases removed from V and 0 bases from J, the gap between germline ends came to 7 bases. This CDR3 spans 14 amino acids. Germline V gene lookup returns CDR1 SNHLY and CDR2 FYNNEI. The CDR3 DNA reads TGTGCCAGCAGTGAACAGACTACTAACTATGGCTACACCTTC. Amino acid sequence: CASSEQTTNYGYTF.

V usage is TRBV5-6 and J usage is TRBJ2-2, with no clear D. Germline CDR1 SGHDT, CDR2 YYEEEE. Trimming shortened V by 3 bases and J by 4 bases, and 10 bases separated the two germline ends. The CDR3 extends over 14 amino acids. The CDR3 sequence is CASSSPVPTGELFF. The DNA for the CDR3 is TGTGCCAGCAGCTCCCCCGTTCCCACCGGGGAGCTGTTTTTT.

This chain links TRBV5-6 with TRBJ1-1; no reliable D call. V lost 3 bases, J lost 3 bases, and 9 bases lay in between. CDR3 length: 13 amino acids. The germline V gene encodes CDR1 SGHDT and CDR2 YYEEEE. The CDR3 region is CASSWALDTEAFF. The CDR3 region has the DNA TGTGCCAGCAGCTGGGCGTTGGACACTGAAGCTTTCTTT.

This chain uses TRBV7-9 with TRBJ2-7, with D possibly being TRBD2 (5 bases). Trimming removed 3 bases from V and 7 bases from J, with 10 bases in between. CDR1 is SEHNR, CDR2 FQNEAQ, per germline (reference sequence). The CDR3 is 12 residues long. The CDR3 nucleotides read TGTGCCAGCAGCTTGAGTGGCGGGGAGCAGTACTTC. Its protein product is CASSLSGGEQYF.

In DNA form, the CDR3 reads TGCGCCAGCAGCCAAGTTGTATGGGGGCGAGCGATGAACACTGAAGCTTTCTTT. It translates to CASSQVVWGRAMNTEAFF. The rearrangement uses TRBV4-3 and TRBJ1-1, with a weak D call TRBD1 (6 bases). Germline CDR1 LGHNA, CDR2 YSLEER. CDR3 length: 18 amino acids. The V end lost 1 base, the J end lost 0 bases, and 18 bases lay between the germline ends.

The CDR3: CASSLGTGLQETQYF. As DNA, the CDR3 is TGTGCCAGCAGCTTAGGGACAGGCTTACAAGAGACCCAGTACTTC. V gene TRBV11-2 combines with J gene TRBJ2-5, with TRBD1 matching over 7 bases. The length of the CDR3 is 15 residues. The trim removed 1 base at V and 2 bases at J, leaving 4 bases unmatched. Germline CDR1 and CDR2: SGHAT and FQNNGV.

The genes are TRBV5-4 and TRBJ2-1; unclear D gene. Trimming removed 2 bases at V and 8 bases at J, with 11 bases between. In germline, CDR1 is SGHNT, CDR2 YYREEE (reference sequence). This CDR3 spans 13 amino acids. The CDR3 sequence: CASSFGEPYEQFF. CDR3 bases: TGTGCCAGCAGCTTTGGTGAGCCGTATGAGCAGTTCTTC.

About this clone: Sequence at one end of the junction differs from germline and may be a read error. This chain connects TRBV7-9 to TRBJ1-2, with D maybe TRBD1 (5 bases). The germline V gene has CDR1 SEHNR and CDR2 FQNEAQ (reference sequence). The CDR3 has 13 residues. The CDR3 nucleotides read TGTTCCAGCAGCCCCCCGGGGGATTATGGCTACACCTTC. This codes for CSSSPPGDYGYTF.

V is TRBV5-1 and J is TRBJ2-7; 8 bases fit TRBD1. Germline V gives CDR1 SGHRS, CDR2 YFSETQ. The junction had 2 bases not matched to a gene; V was cut back by 4 bases and J by 2 bases. This CDR3 region has 13 residues. The CDR3 loop is CASSDRGPYEQYF. The CDR3 DNA follows: TGCGCCAGCAGCGACAGGGGACCCTACGAGCAGTACTTC.

This chain connects TRBV4-1 to TRBJ2-5, with 8 bases identical to TRBD1. Germline-derived CDR1 and CDR2 are MGHRA and YSYEKL. The junction had 4 bases not matched to a gene; V was cut back by 2 bases and J by 2 bases. The CDR3 length is 15 residues. CDR3 in amino acids: CASSQPDRVQETQYF. The CDR3, as DNA: TGCGCCAGCAGCCAACCGGACAGGGTACAAGAGACCCAGTACTTC.

There are a few counts of this clone. The genes are TRBV7-9 and TRBJ2-7; no clear D gene. This CDR3 is built from 11 residues. Trimming cost V 5 bases and J 3 bases, with 5 bases left between them. Germline CDR1 reads SEHNR; CDR2 reads FQNEAQ (reference sequence). The CDR3 sequence: CASSKHYEQYF. In DNA, the CDR3 is TGTGCCAGCAGCAAACACTACGAGCAGTACTTC.

The V call is TRBV6-1, the J call TRBJ1-1; 10 positions match TRBD1. Looked up from germline, CDR1 is MNHNS and CDR2 is SASEGT. Trimming at V came to 2 bases and at J to 10 bases, leaving 4 bases not matched to a gene. There are 13 residues in the CDR3. The CDR3 sequence is CASSELRQGAAFF. The DNA of the CDR3 is TGTGCCAGCAGTGAACTTAGACAGGGGGCAGCTTTCTTT.

A few counts support this clone. The rearrangement links TRBV5-8 to TRBJ2-4; 12 positions agree with TRBD2. V lost 4 bases, J lost 6 bases, and 8 bases stayed unmatched. The CDR3 loop spans 16 amino acids. Germline assignment: CDR1 SGHTS and CDR2 YDEGEE. In DNA, the CDR3 is TGTGCCAGCAGCACCGCGGGGACTAGCGGGCGAAACATTCAGTACTTC. Translating gives CASSTAGTSGRNIQYF.

The genes are TRBV6-1 and TRBJ1-1, with D tentatively TRBD1 (6 bases). Germline CDR1 MNHNS, CDR2 SASEGT. With 0 bases removed from V and 10 bases from J, the gap between germline ends came to 15 bases. The CDR3 is made up of 14 amino acids. The CDR3 nucleotides are TGTGCCAGCAGTGAAGCGGCTGGGGGCATCGGAGCTTTCTTT. Its translation: CASSEAAGGIGAFF.

Details on this clone: This sample includes further DNA sequences coding for the same CDR3. The genes are TRBV5-4 and TRBJ2-1; 8 nucleotides line up with TRBD2. Germline loops: CDR1 SGHNT, CDR2 YYREEE (reference sequence). V lost 0 bases to trimming and J lost 8 bases; unmatched junction nucleotides: 10. The CDR3 extends over 16 amino acids. Here the CDR3 reads CASSLADGGAVYEQFF. The CDR3 nucleotides are TGTGCCAGCAGCTTGGCCGACGGGGGGGCCGTCTATGAGCAGTTCTTC.

V usage is TRBV5-1 and J usage is TRBJ1-1; D unresolved. The CDR3 has 15 residues. Germline loops: CDR1 SGHRS, CDR2 YFSETQ. Between the trimmed V and J ends, which lost 4 bases and 1 base, there was a span of 14 bases. The CDR3: CASSTSPDWNTEAFF. For the CDR3, the DNA is TGCGCCAGCAGCACTAGCCCGGATTGGAACACTGAAGCTTTCTTT. The whole variable domain, filled in from reference TRBV5-1 and TRBJ1-1, reads KAGVTQTPRYLIKTRGQQVTLSCSPISGHRSVSWYQQTPGQGLQFLFEYFSETQRNKGNFPGRFSGRQFSNSRSEMNVSTLELGDSALYLCASSTSPDWNTEAFFGQGTRLTVV.

This rearrangement joins TRBV6-1 to TRBJ2-1; possibly TRBD1 for D (6 bases). Trimming took off 4 bases at V and 8 bases at J, with 15 bases between the two ends. The CDR3 is 14 amino acids. The germline CDR1 and CDR2 sequences are MNHNS and SASEGT. The CDR3 bases are TGTGCCAGCAGTGTGGGGGCCGGAGTGGATGAGCAGTTCTTC. Protein: CASSVGAGVDEQFF.

The chain employs TRBV14 and TRBJ1-2; no firm D call. Germline V gene data show CDR1 as SGHDN and CDR2 as FVKESK. Trimming left V 1 base short and J 4 bases short, with 7 bases between. The CDR3 consists of 13 residues. In DNA, the CDR3 is TGTGCCAGCAGCCAAGGGGGAGGCTATGGCTACACCTTC. This sequence encodes CASSQGGGYGYTF.

The rearrangement joins TRBV30 to TRBJ2-1; TRBD2 might be the D (7 bases). This CDR3 spans 15 amino acids. V was trimmed by 2 bases and J by 3 bases, leaving 14 bases between them. Germline V gene lookup returns CDR1 GTSNPN and CDR2 SVGIG (reference sequence). CDR3 nucleotides: TGTGCCTGGAGTACGGGGGCTAGCGGCTACAATGAGCAGTTCTTC. Amino acid sequence: CAWSTGASGYNEQFF.

The chain combines TRBV7-9 with TRBJ1-1, with 9 positions matching TRBD1. Germline CDR1 SEHNR, CDR2 FQNEAQ (reference sequence). Germline trimming cut 5 bases from V and 10 bases from J; bases unmatched to any gene: 8. This CDR3 has 13 residues. The DNA of the CDR3 is TGTGCCAGCAGCCGACGGGACAGGGAAGCAGCTTTCTTT. Amino acids: CASSRRDREAAFF.